Each of the 21 T cell receptor beta chains below was sequenced from the same sample in a study of blood T cell repertoires in COVID-19 (dated by TCRdb to about 2020). Receptor amplification or capture employed the immunoSEQ multiplex PCR assay. Imported from immuneACCESS, the table was reduced by TCRdb to in-frame sequences with V and J called. These copies leave out some clones; in studies compared against another copy, an unresolved V gene accounts for under half, and the cause of the remainder is not known. Present in this sample are roughly 250,000 clones, 88% of which were seen just once. Of the sample, 4% falls within the top ten clones. Sequenced: peripheral blood. The receptors here all came from a man aged 55 to 69 who had recovered from COVID-19.

The chain combines TRBV4-1 with TRBJ1-2; the match to TRBD1 covers 8 bases. CDR3 length: 13 residues. CDR1 is MGHRA, CDR2 YSYEKL, per germline. J was trimmed by 4 bases and V by 6 bases; bases with no gene match: 4. CDR3: CASSTTGAYGYTF. Here the CDR3 DNA reads TGCGCCAGCAGTACGACAGGGGCCTATGGCTACACCTTC.

The chain combines TRBV5-1 with TRBJ2-7; 7 bases fit TRBD2. Unmatched junction bases numbered 4, after V lost 0 bases and J lost 4 bases. Per the germline V gene, CDR1 is SGHRS and CDR2 is YFSETQ. The CDR3 has 14 amino acids. CDR3 amino acids: CASSLVVGGYEQYF. The DNA for the CDR3 is TGCGCCAGCAGCTTGGTTGTGGGGGGGTACGAGCAGTACTTC.

The chain carries TRBV19 and TRBJ1-2; possibly TRBD1 for D (6 bases). The V gene lost 8 bases and the J gene lost 5 bases, with 15 bases spanning the gap. Germline assignment: CDR1 LNHDA and CDR2 SQIVND (reference sequence). The CDR3 contains 13 residues. The CDR3 here is CASADTGRYGYTF. The DNA of the CDR3 is TGTGCCAGTGCAGACACAGGGCGATATGGCTACACCTTC.

The chain couples TRBV11-2 to TRBJ2-7, with TRBD2 identical over 8 bases. Germline CDR1 reads SGHAT; CDR2 reads FQNNGV. This CDR3 has 17 residues. With 0 bases clipped from V and 4 bases from J, the junction kept 11 bases outside the gene matches. The CDR3 reads CASSLDLSGTSRYEQYF. The CDR3 coding sequence is TGTGCCAGCAGCTTAGATTTGTCTGGGACTAGTCGGTACGAGCAGTACTTC.

This clone was seen just once. V is TRBV5-4 and J is TRBJ2-7; D is perhaps TRBD1 (5 bases). The CDR3 has 14 amino acids. CDR1 and CDR2 (germline): SGHNT, YYREEE (reference sequence). The V gene lost 3 bases and the J gene lost 0 bases, with 10 bases spanning the gap. The CDR3 coding sequence is TGTGCCAGCAGCTCCCCAGGGAACTCCTACGAGCAGTACTTC. It codes for CASSSPGNSYEQYF.

The CDR3 protein is CASSWSRGTEAFF. The CDR3 DNA sequence: TGTGCCAGCAGCTGGTCCAGGGGCACTGAAGCTTTCTTT. The chain recombines TRBV5-6 with TRBJ1-1, with D possibly matching TRBD1 (6 bases). Deletions cut 3 bases from V and 4 bases from J, with 10 bases between. The CDR3 extends over 13 amino acids. Germline values: CDR1 SGHDT, CDR2 YYEEEE.

The chain is built from TRBV10-3 and TRBJ2-2; 10 nucleotides match TRBD2. The CDR3 runs to 16 residues. Germline trimming cut 6 bases from V and 2 bases from J; bases unmatched to any gene: 6. Germline CDR1 and CDR2: ENHRY and SYGVKD. The CDR3 DNA sequence: TGTGCCATCAGGCCTCTAGCGGGGGCCAACACCGGGGAGCTGTTTTTT. Its protein is CAIRPLAGANTGELFF.

The V and J genes are TRBV7-9 and TRBJ1-1; no clear D. Germline V gene sequence: CDR1 SEHNR, CDR2 FQNEAQ (reference sequence). V was shortened by 6 bases and J by 2 bases, with 13 bases between the two germline ends. This CDR3 spans 14 amino acids. CDR3 DNA: TGTGCCAGCAGTCCGTCGGGGAGTAACACTGAAGCTTTCTTT. It encodes CASSPSGSNTEAFF.

The chain has TRBV3-1 (or the pseudogene TRBV3-2) and TRBJ2-7; perhaps TRBD1 as D (6 bases). V lost 0 bases and J lost 3, with 9 bases in between. This CDR3 spans 14 amino acids. Germline V CDR1 and CDR2: LGHDT, YNNKEL (reference sequence). This CDR3 reads CASSQDTRGYEQYF. The DNA of the CDR3 is TGTGCCAGCAGCCAAGATACCAGGGGCTACGAGCAGTACTTC.

V and J are TRBV19 and TRBJ1-2; D remains unclear. This CDR3 has 13 amino acids. In germline, CDR1 is LNHDA, CDR2 SQIVND (reference sequence). V lost 3 bases, J lost 6 bases, and 11 bases lay in between. CDR3 DNA sequence: TGTGCCAGTAGTATCACCCCCGCGGATGGCTACACCTTC. It translates to CASSITPADGYTF.

The chain carries TRBV2 and TRBJ2-2, with 7 nucleotides matching TRBD1. The germline gives CDR1 SNHLY, CDR2 FYNNEI. The CDR3 totals 16 residues. V lost 4 bases to trimming and J lost 4 bases; unmatched junction nucleotides: 9. CDR3 sequence (DNA): TGTGCCAGCAGTGGACAGGGAGTTGGCAGCACCGGGGAGCTGTTTTTT. Translation gives CASSGQGVGSTGELFF.

This clone was seen just once. This chain joins TRBV6-1 and TRBJ2-4; perhaps TRBD2 as D (6 bases). This CDR3 comprises 16 residues. V lost 0 bases, J lost 0 bases, and 9 bases lay in between. Germline CDR1 is MNHNS and CDR2 is SASEGT. CDR3 protein: CASSEAQGLAKNIQYF. The CDR3 DNA sequence: TGTGCCAGCAGTGAAGCGCAGGGACTAGCCAAAAACATTCAGTACTTC.

The V gene is TRBV5-1, the J gene TRBJ1-3; possibly TRBD1 for D (5 bases). CDR1 and CDR2 from the germline V gene are SGHRS and YFSETQ. CDR3 size: 18 residues. Between the trimmed V and J ends, which lost 3 bases and 0 bases, there was a span of 19 bases. The CDR3 reads CASSYSGQYMFSGNTIYF. For the CDR3, the DNA is TGCGCCAGCAGCTACTCCGGACAATACATGTTCTCTGGAAACACCATATATTTT.

The V and J genes are TRBV6-6 and TRBJ2-1; 8 nucleotides match TRBD2. Unmatched junction bases numbered 6, after V lost 4 bases and J lost 1 base. The CDR3 extends over 16 amino acids. Per the germline V gene, CDR1 is MNHNY and CDR2 is SVGAGI (reference sequence). Written as DNA, the CDR3 is TGTGCCAGCAGTTTCGAGCGGGGGTCTTCCTACAATGAGCAGTTCTTC. The encoded protein is CASSFERGSSYNEQFF.

As concerns this clone: The sample has other DNA sequences that encode this CDR3 too. CDR3 in DNA: TGTGCCAGCAGCGTAGTAGAGAGCTCCTACGAGCAGTACTTC. Amino acid sequence: CASSVVESSYEQYF. The chain has TRBV9 and TRBJ2-7; D remains unclear. In germline, CDR1 is SGDLS, CDR2 YYNGEE. CDR3 size: 14 residues. Trimming removed 0 bases from V and 0 bases from J, with 7 bases in between. The whole variable domain, filled in from reference TRBV9 and TRBJ2-7, reads DSGVTQTPKHLITATGQRVTLRCSPRSGDLSVYWYQQSLDQGLQFLIQYYNGEERAKGNILERFSAQQFPDLHSELNLSSLELGDSALYFCASSVVESSYEQYFGPGTRLTVT.

This chain uses TRBV30 with TRBJ1-1, with D unclear. From germline, CDR1 is GTSNPN and CDR2 SVGIG (reference sequence). With 4 bases removed from V and 10 bases from J, the gap between germline ends came to 16 bases. The CDR3 runs to 12 residues. CDR3 region: CAWTSGGRTAFF. CDR3 DNA sequence: TGTGCCTGGACCTCTGGAGGCCGGACAGCTTTCTTT.

The chain joins TRBV6-2 or TRBV6-3 to TRBJ1-3; TRBD1 is a possible D gene (6 bases). V was trimmed by 5 bases and J by 2 bases, leaving 7 bases between them. The germline gives CDR1 MNHEY, CDR2 SVGEGT. The CDR3 has 13 amino acids. For the CDR3, the DNA is TGTGCCAGCAGTCGGACAGCTGGAAACACCATATATTTT. Amino acid sequence: CASSRTAGNTIYF.

The V call is TRBV3-1 (or the pseudogene TRBV3-2), the J call TRBJ1-2; D not resolved. Trimming left V 0 bases short and J 7 bases short, with 18 bases between. The germline CDR1 and CDR2 sequences are LGHDT and YNNKEL (reference sequence). The CDR3 extends over 16 amino acids. The CDR3 region is CASSQDKIAGVGGYTF. CDR3 DNA sequence: TGTGCCAGCAGCCAAGATAAAATTGCCGGGGTCGGTGGCTACACCTTC.

J is TRBJ1-5 and V is TRBV6-6, with 7 bases that match TRBD1. This CDR3 contains 14 residues. The germline V gene encodes CDR1 MNHNY and CDR2 SVGAGI (reference sequence). Unmatched junction bases numbered 9, after V lost 6 bases and J lost 7 bases. The CDR3 protein is CASRLQGTGQPQHF. CDR3 in DNA: TGTGCCAGCAGACTACAGGGGACGGGACAGCCCCAGCATTTT.

The J gene is TRBJ2-7, the V gene TRBV9; D ambiguous. The CDR3 runs 15 residues. Germline loops: CDR1 SGDLS, CDR2 YYNGEE. V lost 0 bases and J lost 0, with 10 bases in between. CDR3 sequence: CASSVDLAHSYEQYF. CDR3 sequence (DNA): TGTGCCAGCAGCGTAGATTTGGCACACTCCTACGAGCAGTACTTC.

V usage is TRBV11-2 and J usage is TRBJ2-7; 10 bases align to TRBD1. In germline, CDR1 is SGHAT, CDR2 FQNNGV. The ends lost 5 bases at V and 2 bases at J; junction bases unmatched: 3. The CDR3 sequence is 14 residues long. CDR3 DNA sequence: TGTGCCAGCAGCCGGGACAGGGGCGCCTACGAGCAGTACTTC. Protein: CASSRDRGAYEQYF.